The 27 T cell receptor beta chains listed next were all sequenced from one sample in a study of blood T cell repertoires in COVID-19. Repertoires were generated with immunoSEQ multiplex PCR, while TCRdb's copy carries only in-frame clones and drops some. The repertoire holds about 190,000 clones, about 85% seen once, with under 2.5% in the top ten. Sequencing was performed on peripheral blood. Receptors originate from a man aged 70 or older with active or convalescent COVID-19.

The rearrangement links TRBV19 to TRBJ1-1; 7 bases match TRBD1. The junction had 5 bases not matched to a gene; V was cut back by 6 bases and J by 1 base. Germline V CDR1 and CDR2: LNHDA, SQIVND (reference sequence). This CDR3 is 14 amino acids long. This CDR3 reads CASSPGQQNTEAFF. In DNA, the CDR3 is TGTGCCAGTAGCCCGGGACAGCAGAACACTGAAGCTTTCTTT.

The chain couples TRBV19 to TRBJ1-5; D ambiguous. Germline V CDR1 and CDR2: LNHDA, SQIVND (reference sequence). V shed 6 bases and J shed 6 bases, with 18 bases lying between them. This CDR3 is built from 15 residues. CDR3 DNA: TGTGCCAGTAGATCATGGGCCCAGATCGGTCAGCCCCAGCATTTT. It translates to CASRSWAQIGQPQHF.

V usage is TRBV7-2 and J usage is TRBJ1-2; TRBD1 might be the D (5 bases). V was cut by 1 base and J by 4 bases, with 10 bases left in between. The CDR3 is 14 residues long. Germline V gene sequence: CDR1 SGHTA, CDR2 FQGNSA. For the CDR3, the DNA is TGTGCCAGCAGCTTAGTCCCAGGGATCTATGGCTACACCTTC. Translation: CASSLVPGIYGYTF.

The rearrangement joins TRBV9 to TRBJ2-1; 7 bases are shared with TRBD1. The CDR3 sequence is 20 residues long. In germline, CDR1 is SGDLS, CDR2 YYNGEE. Germline trimming cut 0 bases from V and 5 bases from J; bases unmatched to any gene: 20. The chain's CDR3 is CASSVGGRDSPIIWDNEQFF. The CDR3, as DNA: TGTGCCAGCAGCGTAGGTGGCCGGGACAGCCCTATTATTTGGGACAATGAGCAGTTCTTC. The full variable domain, in which reference TRBV9 and TRBJ2-1 provide the parts outside the CDR3, is DSGVTQTPKHLITATGQRVTLRCSPRSGDLSVYWYQQSLDQGLQFLIQYYNGEERAKGNILERFSAQQFPDLHSELNLSSLELGDSALYFCASSVGGRDSPIIWDNEQFFGPGTRLTVL.

The rearrangement joins TRBV19 to TRBJ2-1; weak D call: TRBD2 (6 bases). The CDR3 sequence is 15 residues long. CDR1 is LNHDA and CDR2 is SQIVND in the germline V gene (reference sequence). V lost 3 bases and J 3 bases, leaving 12 bases between the germline ends. The CDR3 loop reads CASSMSGEFYNEQFF. CDR3 in DNA: TGTGCCAGTAGTATGTCGGGGGAGTTCTACAATGAGCAGTTCTTC.

The rearrangement joins TRBV28 to TRBJ1-5; D unresolved. Germline loops: CDR1 MDHEN, CDR2 SYDVKM. The CDR3 is made up of 11 amino acids. V lost 5 bases and J lost 5, with 4 bases in between. The DNA for the CDR3 is TGTGCCAGCAGTCAATATCAGCCCCAGCATTTT. It is translated as CASSQYQPQHF.

The chain joins TRBV3-1 (or the pseudogene TRBV3-2) to TRBJ1-1; 10 bases fit TRBD1. The V and J ends lost 3 bases and 0 bases, in that order; junction bases with no gene match: 13. This CDR3 spans 19 amino acids. The germline CDR1 and CDR2 sequences are LGHDT and YNNKEL (reference sequence). CDR3 nucleotides: TGTGCCAGCAGCCATGGGACAGGGGTCACCGAGGGGATGAACACTGAAGCTTTCTTT. Translation gives CASSHGTGVTEGMNTEAFF.

This clone was counted only a few times. This chain connects TRBV27 to TRBJ1-5, with 11 bases aligning to TRBD1. The CDR3 spans 15 residues. The ends lost 3 bases at V and 6 bases at J; junction bases unmatched: 4. Germline V gene lookup returns CDR1 MNHEY and CDR2 SMNVEV (reference sequence). The DNA for the CDR3 is TGTGCCAGCAGTTTTGGGACAGGGGGTGGTCAGCCCCAGCATTTT. This sequence encodes CASSFGTGGGQPQHF.

This clone was recorded once. The CDR3 DNA is TGTGCCTGGAGTCACCCCGGGACAGGGGTCGACGAGCAGTACTTC. Translating gives CAWSHPGTGVDEQYF. V and J are TRBV30 and TRBJ2-7; 10 bases match TRBD1. The ends lost 2 bases at V and 5 bases at J; junction bases unmatched: 9. This CDR3 comprises 15 residues. In germline, CDR1 is GTSNPN, CDR2 SVGIG (reference sequence).

The chain carries TRBV28 and TRBJ2-2; 13 bases fit TRBD2. The junction had 15 bases not matched to a gene; V was cut back by 7 bases and J by 4 bases. Germline V gene lookup returns CDR1 MDHEN and CDR2 SYDVKM. The CDR3 spans 19 residues. This chain's CDR3 is CASTQNRLAGGPSTGELFF. The DNA of the CDR3 is TGTGCCAGCACCCAAAATAGACTAGCGGGAGGCCCCAGCACCGGGGAGCTGTTTTTT. Using reference TRBV28 and TRBJ2-2 for the parts outside the CDR3, the full variable domain is DVKVTQSSRYLVKRTGEKVFLECVQDMDHENMFWYRQDPGLGLRLIYFSYDVKMKEKGDIPEGYSVSREKKERFSLILESASTNQTSMYLCASTQNRLAGGPSTGELFFGEGSRLTVL.

The V gene is TRBV11-3, the J gene TRBJ2-1; 7 bases map to TRBD1. Losses at the gene ends were 5 bases for V and 6 bases for J; bases not matched to a gene: 7. Germline assignment: CDR1 SGHNT and CDR2 YENEEA. The CDR3 has 14 residues. CDR3 sequence: CASSPAGDSNEQFF. The CDR3 nucleotides are TGTGCCAGCAGCCCTGCCGGGGACAGCAATGAGCAGTTCTTC.

The chain is built from TRBV4-3 and TRBJ1-1; possibly TRBD1 for D (5 bases). V lost 5 bases, J lost 0 bases, and 13 bases lay in between. The CDR3 spans 15 residues. The germline V gene encodes CDR1 LGHNA and CDR2 YSLEER. The CDR3 reads CASSSGGSMNTEAFF. Here the CDR3 DNA reads TGCGCCAGCAGCTCGGGGGGATCCATGAACACTGAAGCTTTCTTT.

In this sample, this clone turned up a few times. The CDR3 coding sequence is TGTGCCAGCAGTTACCCCGGGACAGGGCACGCTGAAGCTTTCTTT. The encoded protein is CASSYPGTGHAEAFF. The chain carries TRBV6-6 and TRBJ1-1, with TRBD1 matching over 9 bases. The V gene end was trimmed by 2 bases and the J gene end by 6 bases; junction bases not matched to a gene: 7. This CDR3 region has 15 residues. In germline, CDR1 is MNHNY, CDR2 SVGAGI (reference sequence).

The gene calls are TRBV9 and TRBJ2-3, with D possibly being TRBD2 (6 bases). CDR1 and CDR2 (germline): SGDLS, YYNGEE. V dropped 0 bases and J dropped 0 bases, with 11 bases sitting between them. The CDR3 spans 16 residues. CDR3 sequence reads: CASSVAGDGSTDTQYF. CDR3 coding DNA: TGTGCCAGCAGCGTAGCGGGAGATGGAAGCACAGATACGCAGTATTTT. The full variable domain, with the rest looked up from reference TRBV9 and TRBJ2-3, is DSGVTQTPKHLITATGQRVTLRCSPRSGDLSVYWYQQSLDQGLQFLIQYYNGEERAKGNILERFSAQQFPDLHSELNLSSLELGDSALYFCASSVAGDGSTDTQYFGPGTRLTVL.

This CDR3 is CASRPTGGNQPQHF. The CDR3 DNA follows: TGTGCCAGCAGACCGACAGGGGGCAATCAGCCCCAGCATTTT. The gene calls are TRBV28 and TRBJ1-5; TRBD1 matches at 8 bases. The CDR3 length is 14 residues. CDR1 is MDHEN and CDR2 is SYDVKM in the germline V gene. Unmatched junction bases numbered 3, after V lost 6 bases and J lost 2 bases. Filled out from reference TRBV28 and TRBJ1-5, the complete variable domain reads DVKVTQSSRYLVKRTGEKVFLECVQDMDHENMFWYRQDPGLGLRLIYFSYDVKMKEKGDIPEGYSVSREKKERFSLILESASTNQTSMYLCASRPTGGNQPQHFGDGTRLSIL.

The gene calls are TRBV11-3 and TRBJ2-3, with 7 bases that match TRBD2. Germline lookup yields CDR1 SGHNT and CDR2 YENEEA. The CDR3 spans 18 residues. V trimming: 1 base; J trimming: 0 bases; junction bases outside the gene matches: 10. In DNA, the CDR3 is TGTGCCAGCAGCTTAGGGGCCGGGGGGACGAGAAGCACAGATACGCAGTATTTT. Amino acids: CASSLGAGGTRSTDTQYF.

The chain has TRBV27 and TRBJ1-6, with 9 nucleotides matching TRBD1. This CDR3 is built from 17 residues. Germline trimming cut 2 bases from V and 7 bases from J; bases unmatched to any gene: 9. Germline values: CDR1 MNHEY, CDR2 SMNVEV (reference sequence). The CDR3 region has the DNA TGTGCCAGCAGTTTAACTCCGCCGGGGACAGGGAATTCACCCCTCCACTTT. Protein: CASSLTPPGTGNSPLHF.

Details on this clone: Mismatch with germline at one junction end may stem from a read error. The rearrangement uses TRBV7-2 and TRBJ2-7; the match to TRBD2 covers 10 bases. CDR1 is SGHTA, CDR2 FQGNSA, per germline. The CDR3 extends over 11 amino acids. CDR3: CASSLGGTSDF. The CDR3 DNA reads as TGTGCCAGCAGCTTAGGGGGGACTAGCGACTTC.

The chain couples TRBV9 to TRBJ2-4; TRBD2 agrees at 7 bases. Trimming cost V 0 bases and J 11 bases; bases outside gene matches: 8. This CDR3 has 14 amino acids. Germline CDR1 SGDLS, CDR2 YYNGEE. CDR3 DNA sequence: TGTGCCAGCAGCGTAGGAGCGGGGTTGGGCCTTCAGTACTTC. Translation gives CASSVGAGLGLQYF.

The chain carries TRBV29-1 and TRBJ2-3, with 11 bases lining up with TRBD1. In germline, CDR1 is SQVTM, CDR2 ANQGSEA. There are 16 residues in the CDR3. Trimming removed 3 bases from V and 0 bases from J; junction bases left unmatched: 5. The CDR3 bases are TGCAGCGTTGAGCGGACAGGGGGCGTGAGCACAGATACGCAGTATTTT. Protein: CSVERTGGVSTDTQYF.

V and J are TRBV2 and TRBJ2-4; 7 nucleotides line up with TRBD1. Trimming removed 10 bases from V and 6 bases from J; junction bases left unmatched: 12. The CDR3 sequence is 14 residues long. Germline-derived CDR1 and CDR2 are SNHLY and FYNNEI. CDR3 region: CATAQGSRGNIQYF. The CDR3 coding sequence is TGTGCCACTGCACAGGGGTCTCGTGGAAACATTCAGTACTTC.

The chain uses TRBV5-4 and TRBJ1-4, with TRBD1 matching over 8 bases. From germline, CDR1 is SGHNT and CDR2 YYREEE (reference sequence). The CDR3 is 15 residues long. V lost 0 bases to trimming and J lost 8 bases; unmatched junction nucleotides: 6. The CDR3 coding sequence is TGTGCCAGCAGCTTGGCGGGGACAGGAGGGGAAAAACTGTTTTTT. It is translated as CASSLAGTGGEKLFF.

This chain links TRBV19 with TRBJ2-7; 7 nucleotides match TRBD1. The trim removed 6 bases at V and 6 bases at J, leaving 8 bases unmatched. CDR3 length: 13 residues. Germline loops: CDR1 LNHDA, CDR2 SQIVND (reference sequence). This CDR3 reads CASSTTGATEQYF. Written as DNA, the CDR3 is TGTGCCAGTAGCACTACAGGGGCCACCGAGCAGTACTTC.

The chain employs TRBV6-5 and TRBJ1-5; weak D call: TRBD1 (6 bases). Germline CDR1 and CDR2: MNHEY and SVGAGI. The CDR3 covers 15 residues. The V gene lost 6 bases and the J gene lost 3 bases, with 15 bases spanning the gap. CDR3 coding DNA: TGTGCCAGCAGCCCGATGTGGGGGCCCAATCAGCCCCAGCATTTT. This translates into CASSPMWGPNQPQHF.

The V and J genes are TRBV7-2 and TRBJ1-5, with D maybe TRBD1 (5 bases). V dropped 7 bases and J dropped 0 bases, with 13 bases sitting between them. The CDR3 runs 15 residues. CDR1 SGHTA and CDR2 FQGNSA come from the germline V gene. The CDR3 DNA reads as TGTGCCAGCACCAGTGACAGCCTTAGCAATCAGCCCCAGCATTTT. This sequence encodes CASTSDSLSNQPQHF.

The V and J genes are TRBV24-1 and TRBJ2-1, with 10 bases matching TRBD2. The J segment lost 6 bases and the V segment lost 3 bases, leaving 10 bases of the junction unmatched. Germline lookup yields CDR1 KGHDR and CDR2 SFDVKD. The CDR3 covers 17 residues. CDR3 DNA: TGTGCCACCAGTGATCCCTTTCCTAGCGGGAGTGGCAATGAGCAGTTCTTC. This codes for CATSDPFPSGSGNEQFF.

V gene TRBV6-6 combines with J gene TRBJ2-7, with D perhaps matching TRBD2 (5 bases). Germline CDR1 is MNHNY and CDR2 is SVGAGI (reference sequence). This CDR3 has 13 residues. V was pared by 7 bases and J by 3 bases, with 13 bases between. As DNA, the CDR3 is TGTGCCAGCATGCCGGGGATGAACTACGAGCAGTACTTC. It is translated as CASMPGMNYEQYF.